This TCR beta chain was found in a study of Ad26.COV2.S vaccination and SARS-CoV-2 variants. Study summary: Participants got Ad26.COV2.S intramuscularly, once or twice 56 days apart.

The CDR3 totals 15 residues. The V end lost 6 bases, the J end lost 4 bases, and 18 bases lay between the germline ends. Germline V CDR1 and CDR2: KGHSH, LQKENI. TCRdb's table, derived via immunoSEQ multiplex PCR, lists solely in-frame clones and lacks some. The sample yields 300,000 to 400,000 clones, roughly 91% seen once. Treatment defined: around 19 received Ad26.COV2.S at low or high dose, single or two shots; a few received placebo; per-sample allocation not given. Specimen acquisition occurred on day 63 following the initial vaccine or placebo injection. A Boston adult aged 18-55 years was the donor.

The clonotype was recovered from a person between 18 and 59 years old who received the Ad26.COV2.S COVID-19 vaccine or a placebo. The sample was peripheral blood, taken in a trial of Ad26.COV2.S vaccine versus placebo. The chain uses TRBV18 and TRBJ1-1, with D maybe TRBD1 (6 bases). The CDR3 DNA follows: TGTGCCAGCTCTCCCGTCGGGACAAAGGGCACTGAAGCTTTCTTT. Encoded protein: CASSPVGTKGTEAFF.